This TCR beta chain derives from a study of glioma-infiltrating T cells after dendritic cell vaccination. Across the whole study: Dendritic cell vaccination trial patients had either newly diagnosed or recurrent glioblastoma.

Only patients with spare fresh-frozen tumor and over two years of follow-up were included. No glioblastoma patient carried an isocitrate dehydrogenase mutation. Measured with immunoSEQ multiplex PCR; TCRdb has only the in-frame clones, and not every one. The data show about 64,000 clones, around 86% seen once. Trimming pared 10 bases from V and 5 bases from J, leaving 20 bases between. This CDR3 has 14 amino acids. Germline lookup yields CDR1 LNHDA and CDR2 SQIVND (reference sequence). The receptor comes from a human donor with glioblastoma. Sequences were derived from blood, sampled before dendritic cell vaccination. This chain joins TRBV19 and TRBJ1-2; D is undetermined. The CDR3 region is CATSPSFQTYGYTF. The CDR3 nucleotides are TGTGCCACTTCGCCGAGCTTCCAGACTTATGGCTACACCTTC.